This T cell receptor beta chain was obtained from a study of OX40 agonist ivuxolimab in advanced cancers. Looking at the study overall: Antecedent anti-PD-1, anti-PD-L1 or anti-CTLA-4 therapy was permissible, with roughly 36% having received some.

Trimming removed 0 bases from V and 5 bases from J; junction bases left unmatched: 10. CDR1 is SGHRS and CDR2 is YFSETQ in the germline V gene. This CDR3 has 17 residues. Clones were read by immunoSEQ multiplex PCR, and TCRdb kept only the in-frame ones, dropping some. The sample records more than 65,000 clones, 85% to 90% being singletons. The J gene is TRBJ2-1, the V gene TRBV5-1; 8 bases match TRBD2. This material consisted of CD4+ or CD8+ T cells sorted from blood, taken in a trial of the OX40 agonist ivuxolimab. This sequence was found in an adult with an advanced solid tumor such as melanoma, head and neck, liver or kidney cancer. The CDR3 DNA reads as TGCGCCAGCAGCTTGGGCCCGGGAGCGGGGGCACACAATGAGCAGTTCTTC. Residues: CASSLGPGAGAHNEQFF.